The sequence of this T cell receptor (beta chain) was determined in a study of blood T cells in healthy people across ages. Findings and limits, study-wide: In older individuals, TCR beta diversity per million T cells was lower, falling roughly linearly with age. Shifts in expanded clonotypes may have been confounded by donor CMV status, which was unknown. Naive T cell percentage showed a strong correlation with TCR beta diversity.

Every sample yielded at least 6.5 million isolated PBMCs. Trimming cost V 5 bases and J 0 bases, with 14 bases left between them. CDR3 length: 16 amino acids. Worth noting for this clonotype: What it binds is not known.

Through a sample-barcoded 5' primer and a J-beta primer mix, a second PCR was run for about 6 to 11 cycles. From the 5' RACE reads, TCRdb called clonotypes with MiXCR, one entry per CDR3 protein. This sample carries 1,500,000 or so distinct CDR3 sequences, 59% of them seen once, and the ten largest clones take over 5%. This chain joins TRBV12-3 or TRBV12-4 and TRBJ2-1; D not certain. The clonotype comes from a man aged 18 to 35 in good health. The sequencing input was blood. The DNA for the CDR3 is TGTGCCAGCAGTCCCGTGGTCGGCAGCTCCTACAATGAGCAGTTCTTC. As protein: CASSPVVGSSYNEQFF.